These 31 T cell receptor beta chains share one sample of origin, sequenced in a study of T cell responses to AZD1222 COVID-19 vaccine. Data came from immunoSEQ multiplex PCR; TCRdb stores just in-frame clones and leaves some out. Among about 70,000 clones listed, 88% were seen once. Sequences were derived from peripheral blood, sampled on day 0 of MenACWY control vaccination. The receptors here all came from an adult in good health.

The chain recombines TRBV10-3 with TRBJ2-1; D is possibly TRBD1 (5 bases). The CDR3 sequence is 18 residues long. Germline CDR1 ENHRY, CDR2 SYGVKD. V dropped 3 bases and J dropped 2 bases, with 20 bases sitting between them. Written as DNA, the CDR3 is TGTGCCATCAGTGATCCGATTAGAGACAGCCAGGCCTACAATGAGCAGTTCTTC. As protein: CAISDPIRDSQAYNEQFF.

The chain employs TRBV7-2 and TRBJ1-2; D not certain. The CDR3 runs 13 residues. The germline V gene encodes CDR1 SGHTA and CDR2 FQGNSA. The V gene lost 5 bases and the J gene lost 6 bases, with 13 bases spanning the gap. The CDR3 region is CASSRRQANGYTF. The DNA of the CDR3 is TGTGCCAGCAGCCGTCGCCAGGCAAATGGCTACACCTTC.

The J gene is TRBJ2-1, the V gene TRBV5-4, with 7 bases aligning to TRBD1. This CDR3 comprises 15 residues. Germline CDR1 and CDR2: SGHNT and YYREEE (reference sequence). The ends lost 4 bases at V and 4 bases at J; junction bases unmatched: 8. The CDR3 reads CASSIGQDFYNEQFF. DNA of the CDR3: TGTGCCAGCAGCATCGGACAGGATTTTTACAATGAGCAGTTCTTC.

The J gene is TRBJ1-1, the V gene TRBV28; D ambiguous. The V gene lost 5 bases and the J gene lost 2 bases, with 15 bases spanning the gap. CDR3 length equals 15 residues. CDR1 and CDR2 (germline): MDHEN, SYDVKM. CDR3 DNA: TGTGCCAGCAGTACCAGGCGACACGGCAACACTGAAGCTTTCTTT. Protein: CASSTRRHGNTEAFF.

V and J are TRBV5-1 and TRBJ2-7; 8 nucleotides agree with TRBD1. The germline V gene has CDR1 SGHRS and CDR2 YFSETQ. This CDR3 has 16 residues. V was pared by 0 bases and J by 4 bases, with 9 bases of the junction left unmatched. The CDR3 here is CASSLAPRTGFYEQYF. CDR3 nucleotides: TGCGCCAGCAGCTTGGCCCCCCGGACAGGGTTTTACGAGCAGTACTTC.

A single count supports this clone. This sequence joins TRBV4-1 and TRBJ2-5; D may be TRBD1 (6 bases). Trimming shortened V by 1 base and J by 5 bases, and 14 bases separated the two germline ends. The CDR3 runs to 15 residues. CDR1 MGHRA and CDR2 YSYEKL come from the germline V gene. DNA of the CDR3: TGCGCCAGCAGCCAAGGGGCAGGGGATCTGGAGACCCAGTACTTC. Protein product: CASSQGAGDLETQYF.

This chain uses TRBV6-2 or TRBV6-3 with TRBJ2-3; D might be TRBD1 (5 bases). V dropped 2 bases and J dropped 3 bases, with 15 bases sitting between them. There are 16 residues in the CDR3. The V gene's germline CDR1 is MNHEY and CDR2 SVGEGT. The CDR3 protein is CASSYGAGMKTDTQYF. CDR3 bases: TGTGCCAGCAGTTACGGGGCAGGGATGAAGACAGATACGCAGTATTTT.

The CDR3 is CASSVGRPNQPQHF. The CDR3 coding sequence is TGTGCCAGCAGTGTAGGACGGCCCAATCAGCCCCAGCATTTT. The chain links TRBV27 to TRBJ1-5; D gene ambiguous. The CDR3 is 14 residues long. Germline CDR1 MNHEY, CDR2 SMNVEV (reference sequence). V was clipped by 5 bases and J by 3 bases, with 11 bases between them.

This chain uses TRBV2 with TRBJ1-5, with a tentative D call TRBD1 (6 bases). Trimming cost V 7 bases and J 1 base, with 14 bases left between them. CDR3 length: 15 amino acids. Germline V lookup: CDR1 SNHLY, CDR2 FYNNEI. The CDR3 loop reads CASTLLQGSNQPQHF. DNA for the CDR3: TGTGCCAGCACACTTCTACAGGGAAGCAATCAGCCCCAGCATTTT.

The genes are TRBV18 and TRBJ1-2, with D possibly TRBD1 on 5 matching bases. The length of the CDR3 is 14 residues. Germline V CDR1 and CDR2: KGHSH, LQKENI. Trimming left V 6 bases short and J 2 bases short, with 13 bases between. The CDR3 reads CASSPMPGNYGYTF. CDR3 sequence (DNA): TGTGCCAGCTCGCCGATGCCAGGGAACTATGGCTACACCTTC.

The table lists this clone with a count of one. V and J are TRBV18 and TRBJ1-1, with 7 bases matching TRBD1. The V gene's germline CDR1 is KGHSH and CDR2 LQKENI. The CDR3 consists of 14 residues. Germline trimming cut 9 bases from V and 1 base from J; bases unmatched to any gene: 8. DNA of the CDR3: TGTGCCAGTCGGGCCGGGACAGCGAACACTGAAGCTTTCTTT. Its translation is CASRAGTANTEAFF.

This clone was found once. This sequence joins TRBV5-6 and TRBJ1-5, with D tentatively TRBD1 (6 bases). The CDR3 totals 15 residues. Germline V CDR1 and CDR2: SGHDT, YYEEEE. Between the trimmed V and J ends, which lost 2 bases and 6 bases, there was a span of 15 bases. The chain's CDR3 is CASSFRGSAGQPQHF. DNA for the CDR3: TGTGCCAGCAGCTTCAGGGGCTCGGCGGGTCAGCCCCAGCATTTT.

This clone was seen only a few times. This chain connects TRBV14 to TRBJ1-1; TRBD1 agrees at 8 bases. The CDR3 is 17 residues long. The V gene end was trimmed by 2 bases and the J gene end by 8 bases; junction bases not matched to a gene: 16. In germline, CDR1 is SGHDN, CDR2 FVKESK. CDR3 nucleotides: TGTGCCAGCAGCCAACCCACGGAAAGGACAGGGAAAAGGGAAGCTTTCTTT. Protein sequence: CASSQPTERTGKREAFF.

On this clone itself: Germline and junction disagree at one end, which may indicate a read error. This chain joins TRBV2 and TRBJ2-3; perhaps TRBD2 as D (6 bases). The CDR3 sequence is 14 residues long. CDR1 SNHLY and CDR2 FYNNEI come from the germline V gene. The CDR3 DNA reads TGTGCCAGCAGTAGGGGACTGGCCACATATACGCAGTATTTT. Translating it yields CASSRGLATYTQYF.

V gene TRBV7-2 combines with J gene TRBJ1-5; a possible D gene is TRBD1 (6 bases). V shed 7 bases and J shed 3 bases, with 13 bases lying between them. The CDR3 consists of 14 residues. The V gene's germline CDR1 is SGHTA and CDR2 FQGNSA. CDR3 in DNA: TGTGCCAGCACTCAGGGGCGGATCAATCAGCCCCAGCATTTT. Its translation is CASTQGRINQPQHF.

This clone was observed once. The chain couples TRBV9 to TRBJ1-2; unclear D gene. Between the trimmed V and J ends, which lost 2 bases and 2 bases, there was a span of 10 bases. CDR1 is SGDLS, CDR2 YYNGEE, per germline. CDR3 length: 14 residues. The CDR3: CASSVEQTNYGYTF. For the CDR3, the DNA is TGTGCCAGCAGCGTGGAGCAGACGAACTATGGCTACACCTTC.

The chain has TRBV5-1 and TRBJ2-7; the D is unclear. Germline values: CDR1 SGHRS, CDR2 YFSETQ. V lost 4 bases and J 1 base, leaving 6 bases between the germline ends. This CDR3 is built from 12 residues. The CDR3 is CASSSVSYEQYF. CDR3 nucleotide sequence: TGCGCCAGCAGCAGTGTTTCCTACGAGCAGTACTTC.

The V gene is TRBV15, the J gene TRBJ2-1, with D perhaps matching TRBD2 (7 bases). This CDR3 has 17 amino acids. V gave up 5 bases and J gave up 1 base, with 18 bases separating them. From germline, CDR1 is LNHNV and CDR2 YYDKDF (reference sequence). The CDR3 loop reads CATSPNLRGGSYNEQFF. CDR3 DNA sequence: TGTGCCACCAGCCCCAACTTAAGGGGGGGTTCCTACAATGAGCAGTTCTTC. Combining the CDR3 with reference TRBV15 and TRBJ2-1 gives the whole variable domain DAMVIQNPRYQVTQFGKPVTLSCSQTLNHNVMYWYQQKSSQAPKLLFHYYDKDFNNEADTPDNFQSRRPNTSFCFLDIRSPGLGDTAMYLCATSPNLRGGSYNEQFFGPGTRLTVL.

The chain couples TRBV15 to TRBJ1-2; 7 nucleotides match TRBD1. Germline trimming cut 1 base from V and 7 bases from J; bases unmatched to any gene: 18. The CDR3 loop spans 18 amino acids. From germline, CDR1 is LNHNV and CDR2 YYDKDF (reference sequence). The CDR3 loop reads CATSRATFRDSLRGGYTF. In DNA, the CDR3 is TGTGCCACCAGCAGAGCTACCTTCCGGGACAGCCTGAGGGGTGGCTACACCTTC. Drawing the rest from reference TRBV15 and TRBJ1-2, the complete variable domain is DAMVIQNPRYQVTQFGKPVTLSCSQTLNHNVMYWYQQKSSQAPKLLFHYYDKDFNNEADTPDNFQSRRPNTSFCFLDIRSPGLGDTAMYLCATSRATFRDSLRGGYTFGSGTRLTVV.

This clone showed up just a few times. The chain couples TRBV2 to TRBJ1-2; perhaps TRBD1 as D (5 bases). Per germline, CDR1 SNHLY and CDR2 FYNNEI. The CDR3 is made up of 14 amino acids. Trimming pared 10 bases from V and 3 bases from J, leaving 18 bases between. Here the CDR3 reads CAKLRVGVDYGYTF. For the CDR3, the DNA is TGTGCCAAGTTGCGGGTAGGGGTAGACTATGGCTACACCTTC.

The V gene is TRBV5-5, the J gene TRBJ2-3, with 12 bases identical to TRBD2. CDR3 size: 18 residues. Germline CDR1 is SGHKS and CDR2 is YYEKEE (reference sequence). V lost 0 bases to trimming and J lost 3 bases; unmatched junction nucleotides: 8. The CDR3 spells CASSLVWASGGETDTQYF. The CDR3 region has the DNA TGTGCCAGCAGCTTGGTGTGGGCTAGCGGGGGGGAAACAGATACGCAGTATTTT.

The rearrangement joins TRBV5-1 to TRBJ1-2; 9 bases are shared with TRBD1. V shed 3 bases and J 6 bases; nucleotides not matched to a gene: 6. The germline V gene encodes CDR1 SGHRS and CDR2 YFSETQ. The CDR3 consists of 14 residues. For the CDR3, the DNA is TGCGCCAGCAGCTCAGAGACAGGGGGGAATGGCTACACCTTC. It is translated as CASSSETGGNGYTF. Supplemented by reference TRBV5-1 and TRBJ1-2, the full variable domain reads KAGVTQTPRYLIKTRGQQVTLSCSPISGHRSVSWYQQTPGQGLQFLFEYFSETQRNKGNFPGRFSGRQFSNSRSEMNVSTLELGDSALYLCASSSETGGNGYTFGSGTRLTVV.

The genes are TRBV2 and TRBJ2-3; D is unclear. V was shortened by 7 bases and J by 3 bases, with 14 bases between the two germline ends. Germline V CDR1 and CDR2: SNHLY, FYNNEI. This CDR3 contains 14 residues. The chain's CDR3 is CASKVGKATDTQYF. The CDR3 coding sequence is TGTGCCAGCAAAGTCGGTAAAGCAACAGATACGCAGTATTTT.

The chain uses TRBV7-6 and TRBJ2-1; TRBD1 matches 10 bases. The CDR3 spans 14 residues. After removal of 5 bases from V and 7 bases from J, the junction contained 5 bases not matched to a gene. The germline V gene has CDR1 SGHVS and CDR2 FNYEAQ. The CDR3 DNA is TGTGCCAGCAGCGGGACAGGGGCAGGGAATGAGCAGTTCTTC. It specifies CASSGTGAGNEQFF.

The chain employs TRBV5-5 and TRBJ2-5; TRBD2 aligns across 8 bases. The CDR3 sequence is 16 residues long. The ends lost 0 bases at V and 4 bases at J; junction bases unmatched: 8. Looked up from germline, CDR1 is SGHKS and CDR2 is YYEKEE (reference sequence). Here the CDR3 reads CASSLEVASGRETQYF. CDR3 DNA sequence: TGTGCCAGCAGCTTGGAGGTGGCTAGCGGGCGAGAGACCCAGTACTTC. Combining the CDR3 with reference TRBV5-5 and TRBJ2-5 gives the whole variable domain DAGVTQSPTHLIKTRGQQVTLRCSPISGHKSVSWYQQVLGQGPQFIFQYYEKEERGRGNFPDRFSARQFPNYSSELNVNALLLGDSALYLCASSLEVASGRETQYFGPGTRLLVL.

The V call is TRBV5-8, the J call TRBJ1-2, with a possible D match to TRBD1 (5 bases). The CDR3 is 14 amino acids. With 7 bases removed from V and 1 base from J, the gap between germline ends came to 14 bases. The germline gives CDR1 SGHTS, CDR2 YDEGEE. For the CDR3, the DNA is TGTGCCAGCGAAGAGCAGGGTCGTAACTATGGCTACACCTTC. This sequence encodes CASEEQGRNYGYTF. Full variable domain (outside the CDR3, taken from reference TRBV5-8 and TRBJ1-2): EAGVTQSPTHLIKTRGQQATLRCSPISGHTSVYWYQQALGLGLQFLLWYDEGEERNRGNFPPRFSGRQFPNYSSELNVNALELEDSALYLCASEEQGRNYGYTFGSGTRLTVV.

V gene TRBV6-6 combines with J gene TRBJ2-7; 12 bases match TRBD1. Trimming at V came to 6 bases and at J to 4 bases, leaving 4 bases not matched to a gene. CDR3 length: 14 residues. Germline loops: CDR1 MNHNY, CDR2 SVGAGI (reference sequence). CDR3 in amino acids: CASRQGQGAYEQYF. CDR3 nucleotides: TGTGCCAGCAGGCAGGGACAGGGGGCGTACGAGCAGTACTTC.

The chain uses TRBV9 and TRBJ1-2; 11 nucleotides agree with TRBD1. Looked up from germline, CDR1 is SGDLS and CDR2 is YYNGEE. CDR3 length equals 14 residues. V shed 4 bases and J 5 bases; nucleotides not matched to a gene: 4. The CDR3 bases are TGTGCCAGCAGCTTGGACAGGGGGCCTTATGGCTACACCTTC. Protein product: CASSLDRGPYGYTF.

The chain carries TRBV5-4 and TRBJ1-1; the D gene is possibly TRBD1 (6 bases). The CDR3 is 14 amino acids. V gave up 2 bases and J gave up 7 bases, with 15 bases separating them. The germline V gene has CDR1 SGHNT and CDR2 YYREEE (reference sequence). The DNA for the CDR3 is TGTGCCAGCAGCTTTCGTGGCAGGGGAGATGAAGCTTTCTTT. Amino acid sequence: CASSFRGRGDEAFF.

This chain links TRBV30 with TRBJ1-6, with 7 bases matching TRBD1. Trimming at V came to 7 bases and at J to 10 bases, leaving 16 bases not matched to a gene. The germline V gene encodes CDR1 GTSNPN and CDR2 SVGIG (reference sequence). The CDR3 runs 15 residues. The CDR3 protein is CASHTGGGQGSPLHF. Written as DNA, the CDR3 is TGTGCCTCACACACGGGAGGGGGCCAAGGATCACCCCTCCACTTT.

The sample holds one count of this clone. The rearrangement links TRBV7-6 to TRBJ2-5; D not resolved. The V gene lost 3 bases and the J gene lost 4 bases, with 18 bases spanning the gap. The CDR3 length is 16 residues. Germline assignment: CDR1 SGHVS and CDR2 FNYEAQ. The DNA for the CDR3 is TGTGCCAGCAGCTTGCTTTCACCCCCAATAACAGAGACCCAGTACTTC. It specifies CASSLLSPPITETQYF.